The TCR beta chain under discussion was sequenced for a study of neurological immune-mediated disorders. Study results and caveats: The highest TCR clonal expansion occurred in HTLV-1-associated myelopathy; multiple sclerosis fell below healthy controls.

This clonotype was recorded many times. Its antigen is still unknown. The cDNA was generated through 5'RACE incorporating 10-nucleotide random UMIs. TCRdb re-called the 5' RACE reads with MiXCR, one entry per CDR3 protein. The sample has some 50,000 distinct CDR3 sequences; about 26% are singletons. This CDR3 is 14 amino acids long. CDR1 is DFQATT, CDR2 SNEGSKA, per germline (reference sequence). V dropped 3 bases and J dropped 0 bases, with 10 bases sitting between them. A blood bank in Maryland, USA, provided the volunteers who served as healthy controls. Unsorted libraries were derived from 2 million PBMCs stored at -80 C.

Material for sequencing was PBMCs. The receptor's source is a woman in her 70s in good health. This chain uses TRBV20-1 with TRBJ2-3; D not certain. CDR3 residues: CSASPRISTDTQYF. The CDR3 nucleotides are TGCAGTGCTAGCCCGAGAATCAGCACAGATACGCAGTATTTT.